This TCR beta chain emerged from a study of blood T cell repertoires in COVID-19. Study as a whole: The United States, Italy and Spain were the sources of the acute and convalescent COVID-19 samples. T cells, B-cell-depleted T cells, or PBMCs provided the cDNA or gDNA that served as material.

Germline CDR1 and CDR2: SGHNT and YYREEE (reference sequence). V lost 5 bases to trimming and J lost 1 base; unmatched junction nucleotides: 10. CDR3 length equals 16 residues. Original handling: Cell counts per sample came from amplifying reference gene primers. Some clones are missing from TCRdb's copy, which holds only in-frame ones; the method was immunoSEQ multiplex PCR. Clone size and the V and J calls come from that table; the DNA yielded D and trimming. The top ten clones hold about a fifth of a sample with around 130,000 clones, about 77% of them seen once. This chain links TRBV5-4 with TRBJ2-3, with 7 positions matching TRBD1. Sequenced sample: peripheral blood. This TCR came from a man older than 75 with acute or convalescent COVID-19. The CDR3 loop reads CASRATGNEGTDTQYF. CDR3 coding DNA: TGTGCCAGCAGAGCGACAGGGAATGAGGGCACAGATACGCAGTATTTT.